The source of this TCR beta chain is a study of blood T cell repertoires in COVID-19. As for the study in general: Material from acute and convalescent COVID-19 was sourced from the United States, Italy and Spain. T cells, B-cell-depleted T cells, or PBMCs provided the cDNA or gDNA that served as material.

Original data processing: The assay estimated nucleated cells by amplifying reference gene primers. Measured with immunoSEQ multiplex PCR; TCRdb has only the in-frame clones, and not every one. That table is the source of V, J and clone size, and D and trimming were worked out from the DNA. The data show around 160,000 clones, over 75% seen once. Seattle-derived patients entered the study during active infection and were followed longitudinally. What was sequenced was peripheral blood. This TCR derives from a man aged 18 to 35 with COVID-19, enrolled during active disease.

Written as DNA, the CDR3 is TGCGCCAGCAGCCAGTTTTACTCAAACCCCTCTTATGGCTACACCTTC. This gives the protein CASSQFYSNPSYGYTF. J is TRBJ1-2 and V is TRBV4-3, with D uncertain. This CDR3 spans 16 amino acids. The germline CDR1 and CDR2 sequences are LGHNA and YSLEER. Trimming pared 3 bases from V and 5 bases from J, leaving 19 bases between.